A selection of T cell receptor beta chains follows, all from one sample in a study of T-cell reconstitution after alpha-beta-depleted transplantation in children. One entry per CDR3 protein results from TCRdb running MiXCR on the PCR reads. Seen here are some 200,000 distinct CDR3 sequences, roughly 6% observed once, and the top ten hold roughly 4.7%. This sample comprised PBMCs, obtained before TCRalphabeta/CD19-depleted stem cell transplant. These receptors were collected from a girl less than two years old with combined immunodeficiency, due to receive a stem cell transplant. The CDR3 runs from the conserved cysteine through the conserved F or W. Fields, in order: D gene, V gene, J gene, clone size, CDR3 protein, CDR3 DNA. D genes are given only for firm matches. Size tells how often a clone was seen (once, few, many) or the class of an expanded clone, and some rows leave it out.

>NA|TRBV4-1|TRBJ1-4|many
CASSQGWGANEKLFF
TGCGCCAGCAGCCAGGGCTGGGGGGCTAATGAAAAACTGTTTTTT
>NA|TRBV6-2/TRBV6-3|TRBJ2-5|NA
CASSYSETLQETQYF
TGTGCCAGCAGTTACTCAGAGACTCTACAAGAGACCCAGTACTTC
>NA|TRBV29-1|TRBJ2-1|many
CSAGGRLADHNEQFF
TGCAGCGCTGGGGGGCGTCTAGCGGACCACAATGAGCAGTTCTTC
>NA|TRBV20-1|TRBJ2-5|many
CSARDWTRQGTQYF
TGCAGTGCTAGAGATTGGACACGTCAAGGGACCCAGTACTTC
>NA|TRBV7-9|TRBJ2-1|many
CASSFSSGLHNEQFF
TGTGCCAGCAGCTTCTCGTCCGGACTACACAATGAGCAGTTCTTC
>NA|TRBV13|TRBJ2-1|NA
CASSPGLRGYNEQFF
TGTGCCAGCAGCCCCGGGCTCCGCGGCTACAATGAGCAGTTCTTC
>TRBD1|TRBV7-6|TRBJ2-6|many
CASSLTIGQAFSGANVLTF
TGTGCCAGCAGCTTAACTATAGGACAGGCCTTCTCTGGGGCCAACGTCCTGACTTTC
>TRBD1|TRBV7-9|TRBJ1-6|many
CASSSQGGSPLHF
TGTGCCAGCAGCTCACAGGGGGGATCACCCCTCCACTTT
>NA|TRBV12-5|TRBJ2-5|few
CASGLGADDQETQYF
TGTGCTAGTGGTTTGGGTGCCGACGACCAAGAGACCCAGTACTTC
>NA|TRBV12-3/TRBV12-4|TRBJ2-1|many
CASSFHEQFF
TGTGCCAGCAGTTTTCATGAGCAGTTCTTC
>NA|TRBV24-1|TRBJ1-2|many
CATSDGRGSSYGYTF
TGTGCCACCAGTGATGGAAGGGGAAGCTCCTATGGCTACACCTTC
>TRBD1|TRBV6-5|TRBJ1-2|many
CASSHVGTGGGINGYTF
TGTGCCAGCAGTCACGTCGGGACAGGGGGCGGAATTAATGGCTACACCTTC
>NA|TRBV7-8|TRBJ2-7|many
CASRPVLSYEQYF
TGTGCCAGCAGGCCGGTACTGAGCTACGAGCAGTACTTC
>NA|TRBV7-8|TRBJ2-2|many
CASSSSLAGGELFF
TGTGCCAGCAGCTCTTCTCTGGCCGGCGGGGAGCTGTTTTTT
>TRBD1|TRBV9|TRBJ2-3|many
CASSGERTGVADTQYF
TGTGCCAGCAGCGGAGAACGGACAGGTGTAGCAGATACGCAGTATTTT
>TRBD2|TRBV28|TRBJ2-3|many
CASSLRHRGLAGGPSTDTQYF
TGTGCCAGCAGTTTACGACACCGGGGACTAGCGGGAGGGCCATCGACAGATACGCAGTATTTT
>NA|TRBV29-1|TRBJ2-5|many
CSTETQYF
TGCAGCACAGAGACCCAGTACTTC
>NA|TRBV11-2|TRBJ2-5|many
CASSLTGMETQYF
TGTGCCAGCAGCTTAACGGGGATGGAGACCCAGTACTTC
>TRBD1|TRBV4-1|TRBJ2-7|many
CASNYVAGGKYEQYF
TGCGCCAGCAATTACGTGGCAGGGGGCAAGTACGAGCAGTACTTC
>TRBD2|TRBV27|TRBJ2-2|many
CASTLAATNTGELFF
TGTGCCAGCACTCTAGCGGCAACGAACACCGGGGAGCTGTTTTTT
>NA|TRBV19|TRBJ2-2|few
CASSTFTGELFF
TGTGCCAGTAGTACGTTTACCGGGGAGCTGTTTTTT
>TRBD1|TRBV11-2|TRBJ2-1|many
CASSLEVQGLQFYEQFF
TGTGCCAGCAGCTTAGAGGTACAGGGGTTACAGTTCTATGAGCAGTTCTTC
>NA|TRBV25-1|TRBJ2-4|once
CASSECLGDIQYF
TGTGCCAGCAGTGAATGCCTCGGGGACATTCAGTACTTC
>TRBD1|TRBV12-3/TRBV12-4|TRBJ1-5|few
CASSSRTGTSNQPQHF
TGTGCCAGCAGTTCGAGGACAGGGACTAGCAATCAGCCCCAGCATTTT
>NA|TRBV6-5|TRBJ2-7|NA
CASSYSLPGGPTYEQYF
TGTGCCAGCAGTTACTCGTTGCCGGGGGGCCCAACCTACGAGCAGTACTTC
>TRBD1|TRBV7-2|TRBJ2-7|many
CASSHRDRLNEQYF
TGTGCCAGCAGCCACCGGGACAGGTTAAACGAGCAGTACTTC
>NA|TRBV2|TRBJ2-3|many
CASSANTQYF
TGTGCCAGCAGTGCTAATACGCAGTATTTT
>TRBD1|TRBV29-1|TRBJ1-2|many
CSAQGARGYTF
TGCAGCGCACAGGGGGCACGAGGCTACACCTTC
>NA|TRBV28|TRBJ2-3|many
CASSLGGKFTDTQYF
TGTGCCAGCAGTTTGGGAGGTAAATTCACAGATACGCAGTATTTT
>TRBD2|TRBV7-2|TRBJ2-1|many
CASRIAGAYNEQFF
TGTGCCAGCAGGATAGCGGGAGCCTACAATGAGCAGTTCTTC
>NA|TRBV6-5|TRBJ1-2|many
CASSYSPGASYGYTF
TGTGCCAGCAGTTACTCTCCAGGGGCCAGCTATGGCTACACCTTC
>NA|TRBV6-1|TRBJ2-3|many
CASSPEGAGALLTDTQYF
TGTGCCAGCAGCCCTGAGGGGGCGGGGGCCCTCCTCACAGATACGCAGTATTTT
>TRBD2|TRBV5-1|TRBJ2-7|NA
CASSPIGDYNHEQYF
TGCGCCAGCAGCCCTATAGGGGACTATAACCACGAGCAGTACTTC
>NA|TRBV27|TRBJ1-2|many
CASSLSRDYYGYTF
TGTGCCAGCAGTTTGTCTAGGGATTACTATGGCTACACCTTC
>NA|TRBV19|TRBJ2-7|many
CASGGGYEQYF
TGTGCCTCAGGAGGCGGTTACGAGCAGTACTTC
>NA|TRBV6-2/TRBV6-3|TRBJ2-4|many
CASRRGFQGLEAKNIQYF
TGTGCCAGCAGAAGAGGATTTCAGGGATTGGAAGCCAAAAACATTCAGTACTTC
>NA|TRBV7-2|TRBJ2-7|few
CASSLAPHIPLLQEQYF
TGTGCCAGCAGCTTAGCCCCTCACATCCCCCTTCTACAGGAGCAGTACTTC
>TRBD1|TRBV29-1|TRBJ2-5|many
CSVVGTGFEETQYF
TGCAGCGTTGTAGGGACAGGGTTTGAAGAGACCCAGTACTTC
>NA|TRBV7-9|TRBJ2-2|many
CASSLLVRPNTGELFF
TGTGCCAGCAGCTTATTGGTCAGACCGAACACCGGGGAGCTGTTTTTT
>TRBD2|TRBV24-1|TRBJ2-1|many
CATSDTGTSGVDEQFF
TGTGCCACCAGTGATACCGGGACTAGCGGGGTGGATGAGCAGTTCTTC
>TRBD2|TRBV7-2|TRBJ2-7|many
CASSLVGLAGVREQYF
TGTGCCAGCAGCTTAGTCGGACTAGCGGGAGTTCGCGAGCAGTACTTC
>NA|TRBV27|TRBJ2-1|many
CASSRGWVGLNEQFF
TGTGCCAGCAGCCGGGGTTGGGTAGGCCTGAATGAGCAGTTCTTC
>NA|TRBV3-1|TRBJ1-2|medium-sized
CASSQSQDIGYTF
TGTGCCAGCAGCCAATCCCAGGACATTGGCTACACCTTC
>NA|TRBV7-6|TRBJ2-1|many
CASSPLVGEQFF
TGTGCCAGCAGCCCGTTGGTCGGGGAGCAGTTCTTC
>TRBD2|TRBV13|TRBJ2-1|NA
CASSPGTSRNEQFF
TGTGCCAGCAGCCCCGGGACTAGCCGCAATGAGCAGTTCTTC
>NA|TRBV29-1|TRBJ1-3|few
CSVRDWSSGNTIYF
TGCAGCGTCCGAGACTGGAGCTCTGGAAACACCATATATTTT
>NA|TRBV4-3|TRBJ2-7|NA
CASSQGSSRYYEQYF
TGCGCCAGCAGCCAAGGATCTAGCAGATACTACGAGCAGTACTTC
>TRBD1|TRBV4-3|TRBJ2-7|many
CASSHRQGGSYEQYF
TGCGCCAGCAGCCATAGACAGGGGGGTTCCTACGAGCAGTACTTC
>NA|TRBV20-1|TRBJ2-1|many
CSASGRSNEQFF
TGCAGTGCTAGCGGCCGAAGCAATGAGCAGTTCTTC
>NA|TRBV7-9|TRBJ2-7|many
CASSLRSYEQYF
TGTGCCAGCAGCTTACGCAGCTACGAGCAGTACTTC
>TRBD2|TRBV3-1|TRBJ2-4|many
CASSQVLAEGNIQYF
TGTGCCAGCAGCCAAGTACTAGCGGAGGGAAACATTCAGTACTTC
>NA|TRBV19|TRBJ1-5|few
CASSIEGPFRPTLSPQHF
TGTGCCAGTAGTATTGAGGGACCGTTCAGGCCAACTCTCAGCCCCCAGCATTTT
>NA|TRBV30|TRBJ1-1|many
CAWFLEGMMNTEAFF
TGTGCCTGGTTCCTCGAGGGAATGATGAACACTGAAGCTTTCTTT
>NA|TRBV11-2|TRBJ1-2|many
CASSLDTRVYGYTF
TGTGCCAGCAGCTTAGATACACGGGTCTATGGCTACACCTTC
>NA|TRBV24-1|TRBJ2-7|many
CATSKTGQAYEQYF
TGTGCCACCAGTAAAACCGGGCAGGCTTACGAGCAGTACTTC
>NA|TRBV7-6|TRBJ1-5|few
CASSLISGAAQPQHF
TGTGCCAGCAGCTTAATCTCGGGGGCTGCTCAGCCCCAGCATTTT
>TRBD1|TRBV4-2|TRBJ2-2|many
CASSQKSYSQGAGRMNTGELFF
TGTGCCAGCAGCCAAAAATCGTATAGTCAGGGGGCAGGACGAATGAACACCGGGGAGCTGTTTTTT